Listed below are T cell receptor beta chains from one sample, sequenced in a study of blood T cell repertoires in COVID-19. Data came from immunoSEQ multiplex PCR; TCRdb stores just in-frame clones and leaves some out. The top ten hold about 11% of the sample, which has 130,000 to 150,000 clones, 88% seen once. What was sequenced was peripheral blood. These receptors originate from a man aged 50 to 60 with active or convalescent COVID-19. CDR3s include the opening cysteine and the closing phenylalanine or tryptophan. A D gene is named only where the DNA matches it firmly. Some rows mark clone size as missing; the rest say once, few, many or name a class of expanded clone.

j_call: TRBJ1-2
clone_size: .
v_call: TRBV18
d_call: .
cdr3_aa: CASSHERDYGYTF
cdr3_nt: TGTGCCAGCTCACATGAACGGGACTATGGCTACACCTTC

j_call: TRBJ2-1
clone_size: .
v_call: TRBV6-5
d_call: .
cdr3_aa: CASSGSRTLYNEQFF
cdr3_nt: TGTGCCAGCAGCGGTTCACGGACTCTTTACAATGAGCAGTTCTTC

j_call: TRBJ2-6
clone_size: .
v_call: TRBV15
d_call: .
cdr3_aa: CATSREHRSSGANVLTF
cdr3_nt: TGTGCCACCAGCAGAGAACACCGGAGCTCTGGGGCCAACGTCCTGACTTTC

j_call: TRBJ2-1
clone_size: .
v_call: TRBV19
d_call: TRBD2
cdr3_aa: CASSSTSGRAQFF
cdr3_nt: TGTGCCAGTAGTTCGACTAGCGGGAGGGCCCAGTTCTTC

j_call: TRBJ1-1
clone_size: once
v_call: TRBV28
d_call: .
cdr3_aa: CASTLMGVSGNTEAFF
cdr3_nt: TGTGCCAGCACCCTCATGGGAGTAAGTGGGAACACTGAAGCTTTCTTT

j_call: TRBJ2-2
clone_size: .
v_call: TRBV18
d_call: TRBD1
cdr3_aa: CASSQETGPISNTGELFF
cdr3_nt: TGTGCCAGCTCACAGGAGACAGGGCCTATATCGAACACCGGGGAGCTGTTTTTT

j_call: TRBJ2-5
clone_size: .
v_call: TRBV5-5
d_call: TRBD2
cdr3_aa: CASSLGLAGGGYQETQYF
cdr3_nt: TGTGCCAGCAGCTTGGGACTAGCGGGAGGAGGGTACCAAGAGACCCAGTACTTC

j_call: TRBJ2-1
clone_size: .
v_call: TRBV10-2
d_call: .
cdr3_aa: CASSTHRSLSYNEQFF
cdr3_nt: TGCGCCAGCAGTACTCACAGAAGCTTATCTTACAATGAGCAGTTCTTC

j_call: TRBJ1-5
clone_size: .
v_call: TRBV6-2/TRBV6-3
d_call: .
cdr3_aa: CASSLQGMSNQPQHF
cdr3_nt: TGTGCCAGCAGTCTACAGGGAATGAGCAATCAGCCCCAGCATTTT

j_call: TRBJ2-7
clone_size: .
v_call: TRBV28
d_call: TRBD1
cdr3_aa: CASSLPGGLYEQYF
cdr3_nt: TGTGCCAGCAGTTTACCAGGGGGTTTGTACGAGCAGTACTTC

j_call: TRBJ1-2
clone_size: once
v_call: TRBV5-6
d_call: TRBD1
cdr3_aa: CASSFGGSGQGFNYGYTF
cdr3_nt: TGTGCCAGCAGCTTCGGGGGATCGGGACAGGGTTTCAACTATGGCTACACCTTC

j_call: TRBJ2-7
clone_size: .
v_call: TRBV2
d_call: TRBD2
cdr3_aa: CASKASGSSYEQYF
cdr3_nt: TGTGCCAGCAAGGCTAGCGGGAGTTCCTACGAGCAGTACTTC

j_call: TRBJ1-1
clone_size: .
v_call: TRBV30
d_call: .
cdr3_aa: CAASGFTEAFF
cdr3_nt: TGTGCCGCCTCAGGGTTTACTGAAGCTTTCTTT

j_call: TRBJ2-1
clone_size: .
v_call: TRBV28
d_call: TRBD1
cdr3_aa: CASSRQGYNEQFF
cdr3_nt: TGTGCCAGCAGCCGACAGGGGTACAATGAGCAGTTCTTC

j_call: TRBJ2-7
clone_size: .
v_call: TRBV2
d_call: TRBD1
cdr3_aa: CASSGQGIDEQYF
cdr3_nt: TGTGCCAGCAGTGGACAGGGAATCGACGAGCAGTACTTC

j_call: TRBJ2-3
clone_size: .
v_call: TRBV5-5
d_call: TRBD2
cdr3_aa: CASSPPLAGLTDTQYF
cdr3_nt: TGTGCCAGCAGCCCCCCGTTAGCGGGACTCACAGATACGCAGTATTTT

j_call: TRBJ2-7
clone_size: .
v_call: TRBV6-6
d_call: TRBD2
cdr3_aa: CASSYTTSGSGEQYF
cdr3_nt: TGTGCCAGCAGTTACACTACTAGCGGGAGTGGAGAGCAGTACTTC

j_call: TRBJ2-7
clone_size: .
v_call: TRBV28
d_call: .
cdr3_aa: CASSPYRSEQYF
cdr3_nt: TGTGCCAGCAGTCCCTACAGAAGCGAGCAGTACTTC

j_call: TRBJ2-3
clone_size: .
v_call: TRBV19
d_call: .
cdr3_aa: CASNQGRSDTQYF
cdr3_nt: TGTGCCAGTAATCAGGGGCGTTCAGATACGCAGTATTTT

j_call: TRBJ1-5
clone_size: .
v_call: TRBV11-3
d_call: TRBD1
cdr3_aa: CASSLRSTDREEKPQHF
cdr3_nt: TGTGCCAGCAGCTTAAGGAGTACAGACAGGGAGGAAAAGCCCCAGCATTTT

j_call: TRBJ2-3
clone_size: .
v_call: TRBV7-3
d_call: .
cdr3_aa: CASSYGPQLADTQYF
cdr3_nt: TGTGCCAGCAGCTACGGCCCCCAACTAGCCGATACGCAGTATTTT

j_call: TRBJ2-7
clone_size: .
v_call: TRBV28
d_call: .
cdr3_aa: CASSLERDRKSYEQYF
cdr3_nt: TGTGCCAGCAGTTTAGAGCGGGACAGGAAGTCCTACGAGCAGTACTTC

j_call: TRBJ2-4
clone_size: .
v_call: TRBV28
d_call: TRBD1
cdr3_aa: CASSPGGAKNIQYF
cdr3_nt: TGTGCCAGCAGTCCAGGGGGAGCCAAAAACATTCAGTACTTC

j_call: TRBJ2-7
clone_size: few
v_call: TRBV18
d_call: TRBD1
cdr3_aa: CASSPQARGREQYF
cdr3_nt: TGTGCCAGCTCACCACAGGCCAGGGGGCGCGAGCAGTACTTC

j_call: TRBJ1-3
clone_size: .
v_call: TRBV11-2
d_call: .
cdr3_aa: CASSRAGLSGNTIYF
cdr3_nt: TGTGCCAGCAGCAGGGCAGGGCTCTCTGGAAACACCATATATTTT

j_call: TRBJ1-1
clone_size: .
v_call: TRBV27
d_call: TRBD1
cdr3_aa: CASSPPQGAGGTEAFF
cdr3_nt: TGTGCCAGCAGTCCGCCACAGGGGGCGGGGGGCACTGAAGCTTTCTTT

j_call: TRBJ1-4
clone_size: .
v_call: TRBV14
d_call: .
cdr3_aa: CASSQVEGSREKLFF
cdr3_nt: TGTGCCAGCAGCCAAGTGGAGGGGTCGAGGGAAAAACTGTTTTTT

j_call: TRBJ1-5
clone_size: .
v_call: TRBV6-1
d_call: TRBD1
cdr3_aa: CASSPLRQGPIHF
cdr3_nt: TGTGCCAGCAGTCCTCTCCGACAGGGCCCTATCCATTTT